The T cell receptor beta chain described here comes from a study of CD8 T cells in ankylosing spondylitis. TCRdb redid the calling of the 5' RACE reads with MiXCR, one entry per CDR3 protein. The profile covers about 160,000 distinct CDR3 sequences, with around 18% appearing a single time and roughly 7.7% taken by the ten largest. With regard to this clonotype: Its antigen is still unknown.

Study-level findings and limits: Disease-linked clones reportedly concentrated significantly in matched ankylosing spondylitis synovial fluid.

Germline-derived CDR1 and CDR2 are KGHSH and LQKENI. The ends were cut back, 4 bases at V and 1 base at J, with 14 bases in the middle. This CDR3 comprises 15 residues. The TCR originated in a male donor with ankylosing spondylitis or in good health (not recorded which). The rearrangement links TRBV18 to TRBJ2-7; weak D call: TRBD2 (5 bases). Sequencing used blood, either unsorted or a sorted T cell fraction (not recorded which). Here the CDR3 DNA reads TGTGCCAGCTCACGAGATGCGGGCTCTTCCTACGAGCAGTACTTC. It is translated as CASSRDAGSSYEQYF. The variable domain in full, completed from reference TRBV18 and TRBJ2-7, reads NAGVMQNPRHLVRRRGQEARLRCSPMKGHSHVYWYRQLPEEGLKFMVYLQKENIIDESGMPKERFSAEFPKEGPSILRIQQVVRGDSAAYFCASSRDAGSSYEQYFGPGTRLTVT.